These 22 T cell receptor beta chains came from one sample sequenced in a study of CD8+ T cells in alopecia areata. Treatment in this sample: oral pan-JAK inhibitor, 5-10 mg twice daily. Reverse transcribed after extraction, RNA yielded cDNA as the sequencing template. Here immunoSEQ multiplex PCR was the method, and the copy in TCRdb shows in-frame clones only, minus some. Here the sample spans about 76,000 clones, approximately 66% being singletons. The input for sequencing was CD8+ T cells sorted from blood, taken at week 24, from a patient treated with tofacitinib. The source is a human donor with alopecia areata.

This sequence joins TRBV27 and TRBJ2-7, with 7 bases aligning to TRBD2. The V and J ends lost 6 bases and 5 bases, in that order; junction bases with no gene match: 7. This CDR3 region has 13 residues. Germline values: CDR1 MNHEY, CDR2 SMNVEV (reference sequence). CDR3 DNA sequence: TGTGCCAGCAGCTTGGGAGGGGCCCACGAGCAGTACTTC. Translation gives CASSLGGAHEQYF.

The chain recombines TRBV7-2 with TRBJ2-2; 9 nucleotides align to TRBD1. This CDR3 is built from 16 residues. Losses at the gene ends were 5 bases for V and 4 bases for J; bases not matched to a gene: 8. Germline V gene data show CDR1 as SGHTA and CDR2 as FQGNSA. For the CDR3, the DNA is TGTGCCAGCAGCCGGAAGGACAGGGGACGCACCGGGGAGCTGTTTTTT. Encoded protein: CASSRKDRGRTGELFF. Filled out from reference TRBV7-2 and TRBJ2-2, the complete variable domain reads GAGVSQSPSNKVTEKGKDVELRCDPISGHTALYWYRQSLGQGLEFLIYFQGNSAPDKSGLPSDRFSAERTGGSVSTLTIQRTQQEDSAVYLCASSRKDRGRTGELFFGEGSRLTVL.

J is TRBJ2-1 and V is TRBV11-1; unclear D gene. The CDR3 has 16 amino acids. V was trimmed by 3 bases and J by 0 bases, leaving 12 bases between them. Germline V gene lookup returns CDR1 SGHAT and CDR2 FQDESV (reference sequence). CDR3 amino acids: CASSLVLRSSYNEQFF. The CDR3 DNA is TGTGCCAGCAGCTTGGTACTGCGGAGCTCCTACAATGAGCAGTTCTTC.

This chain joins TRBV14 and TRBJ2-1; no reliable D call. CDR1 and CDR2 (germline): SGHDN, FVKESK. CDR3 size: 12 residues. Trimming stripped 5 bases from V and 2 bases from J, with 4 bases between. The CDR3: CASSVAYNEQFF. Written as DNA, the CDR3 is TGTGCCAGCAGCGTGGCCTACAATGAGCAGTTCTTC.

In this sample, this clone turned up a few times. The gene calls are TRBV2 and TRBJ2-7; D is ambiguous. The germline CDR1 and CDR2 sequences are SNHLY and FYNNEI. V was shortened by 2 bases and J by 3 bases, with 14 bases between the two germline ends. The CDR3 contains 15 residues. The CDR3 here is CASSELRQVNYEQYF. The CDR3, as DNA: TGTGCCAGCAGTGAATTGCGACAAGTAAACTACGAGCAGTACTTC.

The gene calls are TRBV30 and TRBJ2-5, with 7 bases that match TRBD2. Unmatched junction bases numbered 5, after V lost 2 bases and J lost 5 bases. CDR3 length equals 13 residues. Germline loops: CDR1 GTSNPN, CDR2 SVGIG (reference sequence). The CDR3 spells CAWSRGSGETQYF. CDR3 DNA sequence: TGTGCCTGGAGTCGCGGGAGTGGTGAGACCCAGTACTTC.

V gene TRBV7-9 combines with J gene TRBJ2-5, with D possibly matching TRBD2 (6 bases). The CDR3 runs to 16 residues. V lost 7 bases and J lost 1, with 19 bases in between. CDR1 and CDR2 (germline): SEHNR, FQNEAQ (reference sequence). The CDR3: CASTDTESGSQETQYF. For the CDR3, the DNA is TGTGCCAGCACGGATACCGAAAGCGGGTCCCAAGAGACCCAGTACTTC.

This sequence joins TRBV6-5 and TRBJ2-7, with TRBD2 matching over 7 bases. CDR3 size: 12 residues. CDR1 MNHEY and CDR2 SVGAGI come from the germline V gene. Losses at the gene ends were 8 bases for V and 5 bases for J; bases not matched to a gene: 6. The DNA of the CDR3 is TGTGCCAGCTCTACTGCGGGGGACGAGCAGTACTTC. Its protein is CASSTAGDEQYF.

J is TRBJ2-5 and V is TRBV30, with 10 nucleotides matching TRBD2. The CDR3 sequence is 17 residues long. The germline CDR1 and CDR2 sequences are GTSNPN and SVGIG (reference sequence). V gave up 2 bases and J gave up 4 bases; unmatched junction bases: 13. This CDR3 reads CAWSWGRLAGNLETQYF. DNA for the CDR3: TGTGCCTGGAGTTGGGGAAGACTAGCGGGTAATTTAGAGACCCAGTACTTC.

The CDR3 DNA follows: TGTGCCAGCAGTAGACAGGGTGGTTTTACAGATACGCAGTATTTT. Protein: CASSRQGGFTDTQYF. The chain joins TRBV6-5 to TRBJ2-3; 7 nucleotides match TRBD1. The CDR3 consists of 15 residues. Germline V CDR1 and CDR2: MNHEY, SVGAGI. J gave up 3 bases and V 5 bases, and 8 bases lay outside the gene matches.

The gene calls are TRBV7-9 and TRBJ1-1, with 7 bases lining up with TRBD1. Germline loops: CDR1 SEHNR, CDR2 FQNEAQ (reference sequence). Trimming cost V 6 bases and J 4 bases; bases outside gene matches: 8. The CDR3 is made up of 14 amino acids. DNA of the CDR3: TGTGCCAGCAGACCTCCGACAGGGATCACTGAAGCTTTCTTT. It translates to CASRPPTGITEAFF.

The V and J genes are TRBV4-3 and TRBJ2-7, with 8 bases that match TRBD1. The CDR3 has 14 residues. Germline values: CDR1 LGHNA, CDR2 YSLEER. Trimming removed 1 base from V and 5 bases from J; junction bases left unmatched: 4. This CDR3 is CASSQGRGLDEQYF. The CDR3 DNA is TGCGCCAGCAGCCAAGGCAGGGGGCTCGACGAGCAGTACTTC.

Only a few counts were recorded for this clone. The chain carries TRBV7-8 and TRBJ2-5, with 9 bases matching TRBD2. The CDR3 is 15 residues long. Per the germline V gene, CDR1 is SGHVS and CDR2 is FQNEAQ. The trim removed 1 base at V and 3 bases at J, leaving 3 bases unmatched. CDR3 sequence: CASSLELAGEETQYF. The DNA for the CDR3 is TGTGCCAGCAGCTTAGAACTAGCGGGCGAAGAGACCCAGTACTTC.

V gene TRBV4-1 combines with J gene TRBJ2-3; 8 positions agree with TRBD1. The length of the CDR3 is 16 residues. The ends lost 3 bases at V and 3 bases at J; junction bases unmatched: 8. CDR1 MGHRA and CDR2 YSYEKL come from the germline V gene. The CDR3 sequence: CASSHAGTGLTDTQYF. CDR3 DNA: TGCGCCAGCAGCCACGCGGGGACAGGATTAACAGATACGCAGTATTTT.

This clone has more than one count but fewer than ten. The CDR3 DNA sequence: TGTGCCAGCAGCTCGGACAGGGCCAACAATGAGCAGTTCTTC. Its translation is CASSSDRANNEQFF. The chain employs TRBV13 and TRBJ2-1; 8 bases line up with TRBD1. CDR1 is PRHDT, CDR2 FYEKMQ, per germline (reference sequence). CDR3 length equals 14 residues. V was pared by 4 bases and J by 5 bases, with 4 bases of the junction left unmatched. Full variable domain (rest looked up from reference TRBV13 and TRBJ2-1): AAGVIQSPRHLIKEKRETATLKCYPIPRHDTVYWYQQGPGQDPQFLISFYEKMQSDKGSIPDRFSAQQFSDYHSELNMSSLELGDSALYFCASSSDRANNEQFFGPGTRLTVL.

This clone was recorded once. DNA of the CDR3: TGTGCCAGCAGCTTAGTTCAAGGGGGCGACGAGCAGTACTTC. Translating gives CASSLVQGGDEQYF. V and J are TRBV11-2 and TRBJ2-7; 7 bases line up with TRBD1. J gave up 5 bases and V 1 base, and 5 bases lay outside the gene matches. Germline CDR1 reads SGHAT; CDR2 reads FQNNGV. CDR3 length equals 14 residues.

This clone has more than one count but fewer than ten. The CDR3 coding sequence is TGTGCCAGCAGCTCACAGACAGGGGTCAACAATGAGCAGTTCTTC. This sequence encodes CASSSQTGVNNEQFF. The chain couples TRBV7-9 to TRBJ2-1; 8 nucleotides match TRBD1. CDR1 and CDR2 (germline): SEHNR, FQNEAQ (reference sequence). Trimming removed 4 bases from V and 5 bases from J; junction bases left unmatched: 7. The CDR3 is 15 amino acids.

The table lists this clone with many counts. Relative to the germline gene, one junction end is altered; a read error may explain this. The chain joins TRBV5-4 to TRBJ2-4, with D possibly matching TRBD2 (6 bases). Per the germline V gene, CDR1 is SGHNT and CDR2 is YYREEE (reference sequence). This CDR3 region has 12 residues. The DNA for the CDR3 is TGTGCCAGCAGTTCGAATTCGGGGGATTCGGACTTC. Protein sequence: CASSSNSGDSDF.

Here the CDR3 reads CASTETGGQGYGYTF. The DNA of the CDR3 is TGTGCCAGCACAGAAACAGGGGGCCAGGGCTATGGCTACACCTTC. The chain has TRBV5-5 and TRBJ1-2, with TRBD1 identical over 9 bases. The CDR3 spans 15 residues. The ends lost 6 bases at V and 4 bases at J; junction bases unmatched: 10. The germline gives CDR1 SGHKS, CDR2 YYEKEE (reference sequence). The variable domain in full, completed from reference TRBV5-5 and TRBJ1-2, reads DAGVTQSPTHLIKTRGQQVTLRCSPISGHKSVSWYQQVLGQGPQFIFQYYEKEERGRGNFPDRFSARQFPNYSSELNVNALLLGDSALYLCASTETGGQGYGYTFGSGTRLTVV.

The genes are TRBV5-1 and TRBJ2-2; D ambiguous. Trimming cost V 0 bases and J 5 bases, with 17 bases left between them. Per the germline V gene, CDR1 is SGHRS and CDR2 is YFSETQ. CDR3 length: 17 residues. As DNA, the CDR3 is TGCGCCAGCAGCTTGGAATGGAGTGGTTTTGGTACCGGGGAGCTGTTTTTT. It yields the protein CASSLEWSGFGTGELFF.

V gene TRBV4-3 combines with J gene TRBJ1-3; TRBD1 agrees at 7 bases. This CDR3 is 15 amino acids long. V lost 3 bases, J lost 5 bases, and 7 bases stayed unmatched. Germline values: CDR1 LGHNA, CDR2 YSLEER. The chain's CDR3 is CASSQGTGARNTIYF. CDR3 DNA sequence: TGCGCCAGCAGCCAGGGAACAGGGGCGAGAAACACCATATATTTT.

This chain links TRBV5-1 with TRBJ1-1, with no clear D. The CDR3 has 16 amino acids. V was trimmed by 3 bases and J by 6 bases, leaving 21 bases between them. Germline-derived CDR1 and CDR2 are SGHRS and YFSETQ. The CDR3 sequence: CASSYRTASRAAEAFF. The CDR3 DNA reads as TGCGCCAGCAGCTACCGTACGGCGAGCCGAGCGGCTGAAGCTTTCTTT.